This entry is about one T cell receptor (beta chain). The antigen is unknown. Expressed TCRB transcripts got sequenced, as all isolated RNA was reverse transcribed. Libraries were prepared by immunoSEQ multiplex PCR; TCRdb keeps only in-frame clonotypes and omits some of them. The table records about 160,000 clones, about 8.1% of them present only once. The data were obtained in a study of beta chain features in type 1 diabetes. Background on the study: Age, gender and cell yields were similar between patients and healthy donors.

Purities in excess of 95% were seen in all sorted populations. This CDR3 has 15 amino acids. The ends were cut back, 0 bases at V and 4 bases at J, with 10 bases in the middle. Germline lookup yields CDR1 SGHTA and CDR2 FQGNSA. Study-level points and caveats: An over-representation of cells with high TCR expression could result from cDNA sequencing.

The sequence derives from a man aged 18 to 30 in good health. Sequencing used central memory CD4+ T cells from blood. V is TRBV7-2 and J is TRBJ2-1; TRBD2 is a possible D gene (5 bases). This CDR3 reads CASSLAGMRYNEQFF. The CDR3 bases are TGTGCCAGCAGCTTAGCCGGGATGAGGTACAATGAGCAGTTCTTC.